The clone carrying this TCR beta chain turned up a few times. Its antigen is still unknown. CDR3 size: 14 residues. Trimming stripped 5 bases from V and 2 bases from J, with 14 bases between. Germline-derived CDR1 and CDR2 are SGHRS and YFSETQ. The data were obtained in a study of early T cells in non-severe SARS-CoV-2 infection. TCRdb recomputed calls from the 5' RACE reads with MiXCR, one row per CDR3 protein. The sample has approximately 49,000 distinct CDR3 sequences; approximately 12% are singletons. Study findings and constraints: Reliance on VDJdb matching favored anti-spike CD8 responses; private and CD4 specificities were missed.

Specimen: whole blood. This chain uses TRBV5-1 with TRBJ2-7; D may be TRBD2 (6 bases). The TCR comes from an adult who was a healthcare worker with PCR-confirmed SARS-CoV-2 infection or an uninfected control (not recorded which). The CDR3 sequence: CASRGTSDAYEQYF. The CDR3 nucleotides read TGCGCCAGCAGGGGGACTTCCGATGCCTACGAGCAGTACTTC.